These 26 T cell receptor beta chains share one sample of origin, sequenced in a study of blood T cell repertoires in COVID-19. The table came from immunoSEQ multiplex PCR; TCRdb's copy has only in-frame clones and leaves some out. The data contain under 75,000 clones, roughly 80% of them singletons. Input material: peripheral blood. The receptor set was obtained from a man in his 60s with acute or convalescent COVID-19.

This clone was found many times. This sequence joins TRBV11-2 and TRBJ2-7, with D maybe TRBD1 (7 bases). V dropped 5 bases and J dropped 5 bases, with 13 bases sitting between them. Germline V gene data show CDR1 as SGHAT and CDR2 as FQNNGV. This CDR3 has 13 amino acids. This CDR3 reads CASSQQGRNEQYV. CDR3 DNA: TGTGCCAGCAGCCAACAGGGGAGGAACGAGCAGTACGTC.

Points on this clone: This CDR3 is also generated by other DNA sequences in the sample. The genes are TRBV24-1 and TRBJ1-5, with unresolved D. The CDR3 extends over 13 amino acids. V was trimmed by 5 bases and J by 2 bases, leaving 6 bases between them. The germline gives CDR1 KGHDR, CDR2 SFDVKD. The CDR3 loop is CATSGSGNQPQHF. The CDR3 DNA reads TGTGCCACCAGTGGTTCGGGCAATCAGCCCCAGCATTTT.

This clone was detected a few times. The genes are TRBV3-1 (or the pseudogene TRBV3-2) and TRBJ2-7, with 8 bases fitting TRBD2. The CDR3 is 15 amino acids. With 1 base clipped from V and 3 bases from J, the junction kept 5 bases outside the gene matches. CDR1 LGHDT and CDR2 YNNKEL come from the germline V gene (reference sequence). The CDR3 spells CASSQGLARFYEQYF. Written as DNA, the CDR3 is TGTGCCAGCAGCCAAGGACTAGCGCGTTTCTACGAGCAGTACTTC.

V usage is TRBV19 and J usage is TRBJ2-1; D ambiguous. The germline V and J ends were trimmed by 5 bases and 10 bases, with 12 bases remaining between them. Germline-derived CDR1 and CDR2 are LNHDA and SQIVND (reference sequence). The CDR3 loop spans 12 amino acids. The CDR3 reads CASSDSTREQFF. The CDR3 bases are TGTGCCAGTAGTGATTCTACGCGAGAGCAGTTCTTC.

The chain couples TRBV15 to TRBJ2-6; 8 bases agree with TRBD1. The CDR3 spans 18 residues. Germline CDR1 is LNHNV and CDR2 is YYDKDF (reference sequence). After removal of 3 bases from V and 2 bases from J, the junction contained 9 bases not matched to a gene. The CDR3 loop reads CATSRAGGSRTGANVLTF. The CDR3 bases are TGTGCCACCAGCAGGGCAGGGGGCTCCCGAACTGGGGCCAACGTCCTGACTTTC.

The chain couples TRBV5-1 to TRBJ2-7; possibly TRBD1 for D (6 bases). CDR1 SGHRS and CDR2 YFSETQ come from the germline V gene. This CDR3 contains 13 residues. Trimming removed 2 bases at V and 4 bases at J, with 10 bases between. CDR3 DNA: TGCGCCAGCAGCTTCTTACAGGGTTACGAGCAGTACTTC. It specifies CASSFLQGYEQYF.

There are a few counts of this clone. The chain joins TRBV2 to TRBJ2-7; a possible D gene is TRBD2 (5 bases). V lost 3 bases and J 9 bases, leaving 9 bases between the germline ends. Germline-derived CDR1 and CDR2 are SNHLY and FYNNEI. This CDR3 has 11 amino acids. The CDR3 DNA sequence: TGTGCCAGCAGTGAGAGGCGGGTGCAGTACTTC. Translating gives CASSERRVQYF. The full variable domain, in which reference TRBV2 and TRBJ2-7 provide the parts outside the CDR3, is EPEVTQTPSHQVTQMGQEVILRCVPISNHLYFYWYRQILGQKVEFLVSFYNNEISEKSEIFDDQFSVERPDGSNFTLKIRSTKLEDSAMYFCASSERRVQYFGPGTRLTVT.

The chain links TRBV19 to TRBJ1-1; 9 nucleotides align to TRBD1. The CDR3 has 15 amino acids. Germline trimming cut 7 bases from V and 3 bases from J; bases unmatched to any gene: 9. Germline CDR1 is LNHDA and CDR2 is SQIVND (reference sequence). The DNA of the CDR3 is TGTGCCAGTAACTTCATCCGGGACAGGGACACTGAAGCTTTCTTT. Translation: CASNFIRDRDTEAFF. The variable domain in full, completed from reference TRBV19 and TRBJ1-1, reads DGGITQSPKYLFRKEGQNVTLSCEQNLNHDAMYWYRQDPGQGLRLIYYSQIVNDFQKGDIAEGYSVSREKKESFPLTVTSAQKNPTAFYLCASNFIRDRDTEAFFGQGTRLTVV.

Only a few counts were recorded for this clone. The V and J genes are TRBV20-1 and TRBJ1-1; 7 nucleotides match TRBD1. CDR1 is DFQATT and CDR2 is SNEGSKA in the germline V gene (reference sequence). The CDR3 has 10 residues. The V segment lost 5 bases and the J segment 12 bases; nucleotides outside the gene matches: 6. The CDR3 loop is CSAPRDRSFF. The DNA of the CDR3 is TGCAGTGCTCCCCGGGACAGATCTTTCTTT.

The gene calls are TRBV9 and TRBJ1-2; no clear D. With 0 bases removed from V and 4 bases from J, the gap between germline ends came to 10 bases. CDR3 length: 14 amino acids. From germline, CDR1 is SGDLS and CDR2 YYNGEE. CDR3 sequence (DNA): TGTGCCAGCAGCGTAGGCCTCACTACCTATGGCTACACCTTC. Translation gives CASSVGLTTYGYTF.

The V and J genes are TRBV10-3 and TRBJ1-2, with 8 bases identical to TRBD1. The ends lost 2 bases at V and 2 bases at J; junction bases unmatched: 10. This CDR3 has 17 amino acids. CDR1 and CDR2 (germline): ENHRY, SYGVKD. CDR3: CAISEPGQVPPNYGYTF. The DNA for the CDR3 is TGTGCCATCAGTGAGCCGGGACAGGTGCCTCCGAACTATGGCTACACCTTC.

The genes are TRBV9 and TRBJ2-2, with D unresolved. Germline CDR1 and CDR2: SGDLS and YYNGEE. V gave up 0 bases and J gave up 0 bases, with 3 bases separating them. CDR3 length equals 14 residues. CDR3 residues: CASSVGPNTGELFF. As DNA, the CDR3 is TGTGCCAGCAGCGTAGGGCCGAACACCGGGGAGCTGTTTTTT.

CDR3 coding DNA: TGCGCCAGCAGTCTGACAGGGGGTTGGACAGATACGCAGTATTTT. Its translation: CASSLTGGWTDTQYF. This chain joins TRBV5-1 and TRBJ2-3, with 9 bases identical to TRBD1. The CDR3 runs 15 residues. The J segment lost 3 bases and the V segment lost 5 bases, leaving 7 bases of the junction unmatched. In germline, CDR1 is SGHRS, CDR2 YFSETQ.

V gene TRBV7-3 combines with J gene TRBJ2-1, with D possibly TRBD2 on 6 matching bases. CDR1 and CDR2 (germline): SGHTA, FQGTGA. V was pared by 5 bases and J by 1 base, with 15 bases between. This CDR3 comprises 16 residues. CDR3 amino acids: CASSQYRDLSYNEQFF. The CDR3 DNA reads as TGTGCCAGCAGCCAATACCGGGACTTATCCTACAATGAGCAGTTCTTC.

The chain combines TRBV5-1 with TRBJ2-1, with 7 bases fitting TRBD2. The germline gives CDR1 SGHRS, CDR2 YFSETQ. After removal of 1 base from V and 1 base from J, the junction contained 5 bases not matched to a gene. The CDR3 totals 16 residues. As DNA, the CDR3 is TGCGCCAGCAGCTTGTCGCTAGCGGTTTCCTACAATGAGCAGTTCTTC. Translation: CASSLSLAVSYNEQFF.

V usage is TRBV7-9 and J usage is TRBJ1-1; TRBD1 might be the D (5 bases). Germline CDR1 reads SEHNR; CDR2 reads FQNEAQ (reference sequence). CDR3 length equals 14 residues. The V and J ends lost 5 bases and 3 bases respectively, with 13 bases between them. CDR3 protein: CASSLVLGDTEAFF. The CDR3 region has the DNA TGTGCCAGCAGCCTTGTCTTAGGGGACACTGAAGCTTTCTTT.

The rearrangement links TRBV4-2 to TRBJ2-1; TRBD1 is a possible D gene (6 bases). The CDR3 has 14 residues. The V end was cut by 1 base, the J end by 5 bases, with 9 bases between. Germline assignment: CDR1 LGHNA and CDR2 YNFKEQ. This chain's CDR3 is CASSQVAGDNEQFF. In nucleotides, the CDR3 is TGTGCCAGCAGCCAAGTAGCAGGGGACAATGAGCAGTTCTTC.

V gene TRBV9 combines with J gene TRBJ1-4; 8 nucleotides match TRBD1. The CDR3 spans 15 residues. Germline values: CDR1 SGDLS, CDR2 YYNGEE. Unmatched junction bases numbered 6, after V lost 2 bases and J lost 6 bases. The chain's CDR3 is CASSVYGTGDEKLFF. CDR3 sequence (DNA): TGTGCCAGCAGCGTTTATGGGACAGGTGATGAAAAACTGTTTTTT.

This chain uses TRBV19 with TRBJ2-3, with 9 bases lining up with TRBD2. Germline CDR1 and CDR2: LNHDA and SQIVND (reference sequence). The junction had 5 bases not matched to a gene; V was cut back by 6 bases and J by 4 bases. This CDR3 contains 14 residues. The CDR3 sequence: CASRVAGVADTQYF. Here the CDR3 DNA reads TGTGCCAGTAGGGTAGCGGGGGTTGCAGATACGCAGTATTTT.

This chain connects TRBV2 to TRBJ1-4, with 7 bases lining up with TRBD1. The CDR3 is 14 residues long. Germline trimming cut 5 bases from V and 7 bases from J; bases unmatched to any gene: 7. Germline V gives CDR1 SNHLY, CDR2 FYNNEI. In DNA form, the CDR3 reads TGTGCCAGCAGTACCGACAGGGATGGTGAAAAACTGTTTTTT. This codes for CASSTDRDGEKLFF.

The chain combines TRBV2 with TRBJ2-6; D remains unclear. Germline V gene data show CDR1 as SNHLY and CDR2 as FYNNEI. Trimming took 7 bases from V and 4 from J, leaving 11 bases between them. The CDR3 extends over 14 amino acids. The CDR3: CASTLGSGANVLTF. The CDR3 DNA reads TGTGCCAGCACTTTGGGCTCCGGGGCCAACGTCCTGACTTTC.

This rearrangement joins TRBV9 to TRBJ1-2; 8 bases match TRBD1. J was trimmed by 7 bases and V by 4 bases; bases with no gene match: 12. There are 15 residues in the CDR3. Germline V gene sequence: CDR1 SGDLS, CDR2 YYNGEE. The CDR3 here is CASSKTLGQAVGYTF. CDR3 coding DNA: TGTGCCAGCAGCAAAACCTTGGGACAGGCGGTTGGCTACACCTTC.

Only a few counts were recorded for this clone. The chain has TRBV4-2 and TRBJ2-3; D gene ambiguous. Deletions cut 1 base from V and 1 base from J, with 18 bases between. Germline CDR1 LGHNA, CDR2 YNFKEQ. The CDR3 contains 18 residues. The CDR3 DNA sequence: TGTGCCAGCAGCCAAGTCCCCTATAGCCCCGTAGGCACAGATACGCAGTATTTT. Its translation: CASSQVPYSPVGTDTQYF.

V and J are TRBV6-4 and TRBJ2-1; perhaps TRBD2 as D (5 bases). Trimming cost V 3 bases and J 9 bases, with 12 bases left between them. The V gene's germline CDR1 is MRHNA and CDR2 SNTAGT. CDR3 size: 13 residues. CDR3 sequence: CASSEMARGEQFF. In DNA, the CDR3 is TGTGCCAGCAGTGAAATGGCCCGGGGTGAGCAGTTCTTC.

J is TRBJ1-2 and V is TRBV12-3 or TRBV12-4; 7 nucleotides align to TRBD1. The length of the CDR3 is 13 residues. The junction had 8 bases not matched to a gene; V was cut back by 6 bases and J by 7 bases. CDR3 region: CASRNRGTVGYTF. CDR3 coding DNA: TGTGCCAGCAGGAACAGGGGAACGGTTGGCTACACCTTC.

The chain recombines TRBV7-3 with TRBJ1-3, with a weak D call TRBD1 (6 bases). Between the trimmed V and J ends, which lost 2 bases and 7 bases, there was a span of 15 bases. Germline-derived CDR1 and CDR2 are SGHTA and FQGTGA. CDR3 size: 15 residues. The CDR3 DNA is TGTGCCAGCAGCTTATCAGGGGATGCTTTCAACACCATATATTTT. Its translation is CASSLSGDAFNTIYF.